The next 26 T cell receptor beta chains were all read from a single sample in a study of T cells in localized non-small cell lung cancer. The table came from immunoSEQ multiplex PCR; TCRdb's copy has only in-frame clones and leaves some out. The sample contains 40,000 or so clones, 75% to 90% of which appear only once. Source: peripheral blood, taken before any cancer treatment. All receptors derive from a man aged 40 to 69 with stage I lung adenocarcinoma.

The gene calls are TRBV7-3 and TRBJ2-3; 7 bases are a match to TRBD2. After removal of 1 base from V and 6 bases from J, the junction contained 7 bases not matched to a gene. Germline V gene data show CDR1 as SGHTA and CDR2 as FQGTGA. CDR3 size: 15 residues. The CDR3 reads CASSLIGREYDTQYF. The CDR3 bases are TGTGCCAGCAGCTTAATAGGGCGGGAGTACGATACGCAGTATTTT. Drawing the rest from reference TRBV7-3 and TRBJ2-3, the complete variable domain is GAGVSQTPSNKVTEKGKYVELRCDPISGHTALYWYRQSLGQGPEFLIYFQGTGAADDSGLPNDRFFAVRPEGSVSTLKIQRTERGDSAVYLCASSLIGREYDTQYFGPGTRLTVL.

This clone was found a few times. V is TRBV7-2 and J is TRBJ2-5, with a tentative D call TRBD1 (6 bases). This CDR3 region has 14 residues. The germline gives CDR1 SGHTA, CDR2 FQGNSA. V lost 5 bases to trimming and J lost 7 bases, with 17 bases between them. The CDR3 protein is CASSPDRYQGTQYF. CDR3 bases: TGTGCCAGCAGCCCAGACAGGTATCAGGGGACCCAGTACTTC.

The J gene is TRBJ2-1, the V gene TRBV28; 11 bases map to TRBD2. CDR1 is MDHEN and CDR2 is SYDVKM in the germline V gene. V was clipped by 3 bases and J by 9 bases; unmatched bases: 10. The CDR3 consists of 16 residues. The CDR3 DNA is TGTGCCAGCAGTTTCCCCTCGGCTAGCGGGAGGAGTGAGCAGTTCTTC. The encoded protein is CASSFPSASGRSEQFF.

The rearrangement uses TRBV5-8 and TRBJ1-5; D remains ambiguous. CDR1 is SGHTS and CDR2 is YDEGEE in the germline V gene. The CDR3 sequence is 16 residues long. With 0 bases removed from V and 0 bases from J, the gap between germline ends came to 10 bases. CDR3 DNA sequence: TGTGCCAGCAGCTTGGGAAACAGTTATAGCAATCAGCCCCAGCATTTT. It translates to CASSLGNSYSNQPQHF.

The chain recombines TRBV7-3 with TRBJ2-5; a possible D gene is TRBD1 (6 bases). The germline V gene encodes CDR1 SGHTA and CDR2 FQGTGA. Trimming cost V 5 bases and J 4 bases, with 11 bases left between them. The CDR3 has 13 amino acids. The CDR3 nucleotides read TGTGCCAGCAGCCCTCAGGGGCCAGAGACCCAGTACTTC. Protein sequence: CASSPQGPETQYF.

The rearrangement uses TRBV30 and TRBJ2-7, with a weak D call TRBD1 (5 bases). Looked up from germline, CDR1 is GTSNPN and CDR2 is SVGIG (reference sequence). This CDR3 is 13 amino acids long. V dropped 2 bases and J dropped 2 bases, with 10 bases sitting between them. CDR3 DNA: TGTGCCTGGAGTCAGGGTTGGACCTACGAGCAGTACTTC. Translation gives CAWSQGWTYEQYF.

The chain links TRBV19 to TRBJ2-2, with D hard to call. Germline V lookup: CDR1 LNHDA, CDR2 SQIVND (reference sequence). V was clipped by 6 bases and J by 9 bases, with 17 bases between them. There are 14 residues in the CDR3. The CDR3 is CASSQDPTLRELFF. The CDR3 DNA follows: TGTGCCAGTAGCCAGGACCCCACATTGAGGGAGCTGTTTTTT.

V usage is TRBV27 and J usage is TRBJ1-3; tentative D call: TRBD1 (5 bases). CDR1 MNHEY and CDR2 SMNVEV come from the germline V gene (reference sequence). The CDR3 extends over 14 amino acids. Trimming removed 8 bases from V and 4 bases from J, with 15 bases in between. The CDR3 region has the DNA TGTGCCAGCGGCCCCCTCGGACAAGGAAACACCATATATTTT. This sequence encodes CASGPLGQGNTIYF.

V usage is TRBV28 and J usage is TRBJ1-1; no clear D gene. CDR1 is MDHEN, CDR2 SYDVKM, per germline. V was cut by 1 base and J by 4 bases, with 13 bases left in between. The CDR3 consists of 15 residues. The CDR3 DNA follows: TGTGCCAGCAGTTTATCGGCGGGGTTTAGCACTGAAGCTTTCTTT. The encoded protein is CASSLSAGFSTEAFF.

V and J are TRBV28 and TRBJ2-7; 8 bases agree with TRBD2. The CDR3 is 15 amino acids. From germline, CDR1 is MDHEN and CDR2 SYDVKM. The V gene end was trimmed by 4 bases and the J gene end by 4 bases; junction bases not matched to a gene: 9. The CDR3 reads CASSWRGLGSYEQYF. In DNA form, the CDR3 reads TGTGCCAGCAGTTGGCGGGGACTAGGGAGTTACGAGCAGTACTTC.

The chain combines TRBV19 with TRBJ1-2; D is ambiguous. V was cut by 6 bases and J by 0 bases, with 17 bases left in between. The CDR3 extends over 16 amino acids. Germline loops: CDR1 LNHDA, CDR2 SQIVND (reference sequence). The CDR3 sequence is CASSPGEVPSNYGYTF. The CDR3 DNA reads TGTGCCAGTAGCCCCGGGGAGGTCCCATCTAACTATGGCTACACCTTC.

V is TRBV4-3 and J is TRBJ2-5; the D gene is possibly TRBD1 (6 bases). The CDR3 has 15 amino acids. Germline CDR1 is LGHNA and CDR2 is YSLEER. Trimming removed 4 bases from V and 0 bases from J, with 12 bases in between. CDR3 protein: CASSPHTGYQETQYF. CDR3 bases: TGCGCCAGCAGCCCGCACACAGGGTACCAAGAGACCCAGTACTTC.

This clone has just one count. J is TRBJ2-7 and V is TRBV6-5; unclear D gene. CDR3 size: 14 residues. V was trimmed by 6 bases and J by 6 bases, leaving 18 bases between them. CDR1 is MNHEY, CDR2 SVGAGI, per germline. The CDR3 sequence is CASRPTLSPAEQYF. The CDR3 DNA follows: TGTGCCAGCAGACCCACCTTGTCGCCCGCCGAGCAGTACTTC.

The DNA for the CDR3 is TGCGCCAGCAGCTTGGAAAGCCCCACAGATACGCAGTATTTT. Amino acid sequence: CASSLESPTDTQYF. The rearrangement links TRBV5-1 to TRBJ2-3; D uncertain. V was clipped by 0 bases and J by 2 bases, with 7 bases between them. Germline CDR1 and CDR2: SGHRS and YFSETQ. CDR3 length equals 14 residues.

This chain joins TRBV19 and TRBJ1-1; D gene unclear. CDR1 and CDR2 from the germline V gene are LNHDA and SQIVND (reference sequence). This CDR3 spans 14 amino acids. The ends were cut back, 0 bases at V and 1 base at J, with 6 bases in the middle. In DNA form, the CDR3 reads TGTGCCAGTAGTATAGATTGGCAGAACACTGAAGCTTTCTTT. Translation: CASSIDWQNTEAFF.

The CDR3 sequence is CASSRDSFYGYTF. The DNA of the CDR3 is TGTGCCAGCAGTAGGGACAGCTTCTATGGCTACACCTTC. The chain links TRBV6-5 to TRBJ1-2; 7 positions agree with TRBD1. J gave up 4 bases and V 5 bases, and 4 bases lay outside the gene matches. Germline V gives CDR1 MNHEY, CDR2 SVGAGI. The CDR3 is 13 residues long.

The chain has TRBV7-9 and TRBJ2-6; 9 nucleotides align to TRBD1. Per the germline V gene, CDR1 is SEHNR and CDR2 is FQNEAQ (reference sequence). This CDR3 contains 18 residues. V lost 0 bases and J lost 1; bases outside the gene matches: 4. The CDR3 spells CASSLAGTGISGANVLTF. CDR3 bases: TGTGCCAGCAGCTTAGCGGGGACAGGGATATCTGGGGCCAACGTCCTGACTTTC.

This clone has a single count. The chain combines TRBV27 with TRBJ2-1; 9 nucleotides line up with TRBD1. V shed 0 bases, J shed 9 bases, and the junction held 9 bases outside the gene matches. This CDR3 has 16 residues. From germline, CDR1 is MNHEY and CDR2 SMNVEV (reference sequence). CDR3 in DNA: TGTGCCAGCAGTTTATCAGGAATAAGACAGGGGGGTGAGCAGTTCTTC. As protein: CASSLSGIRQGGEQFF.

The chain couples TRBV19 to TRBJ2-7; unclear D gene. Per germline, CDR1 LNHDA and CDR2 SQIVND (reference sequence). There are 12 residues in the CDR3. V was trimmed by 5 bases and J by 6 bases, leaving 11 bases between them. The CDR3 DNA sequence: TGTGCCAGTAGTCGAAGCCGCGGCGAGCAGTACTTC. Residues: CASSRSRGEQYF.

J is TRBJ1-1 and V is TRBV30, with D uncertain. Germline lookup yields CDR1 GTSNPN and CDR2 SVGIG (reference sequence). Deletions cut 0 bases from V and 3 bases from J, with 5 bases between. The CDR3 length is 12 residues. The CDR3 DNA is TGTGCCTGGAGTGTTAGTGACACTGAAGCTTTCTTT. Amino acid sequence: CAWSVSDTEAFF.

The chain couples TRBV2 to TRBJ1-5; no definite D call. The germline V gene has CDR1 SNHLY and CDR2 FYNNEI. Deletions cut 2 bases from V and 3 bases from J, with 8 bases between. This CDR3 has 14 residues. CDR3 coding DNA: TGTGCCAGCAGTGAAAACGGGGACAATCAGCCCCAGCATTTT. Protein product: CASSENGDNQPQHF.

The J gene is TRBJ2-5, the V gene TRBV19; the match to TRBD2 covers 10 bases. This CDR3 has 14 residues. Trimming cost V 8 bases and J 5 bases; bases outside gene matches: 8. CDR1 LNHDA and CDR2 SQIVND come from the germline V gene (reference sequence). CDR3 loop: CASESGRARETQYF. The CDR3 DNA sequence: TGTGCCAGTGAAAGCGGGAGGGCCAGGGAGACCCAGTACTTC.

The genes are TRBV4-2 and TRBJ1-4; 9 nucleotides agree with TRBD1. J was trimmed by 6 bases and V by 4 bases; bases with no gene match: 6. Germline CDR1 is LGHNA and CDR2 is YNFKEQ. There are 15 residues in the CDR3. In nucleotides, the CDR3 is TGTGCCAGCAGCCTTGCCCGGACAGGGGATGAAAAACTGTTTTTT. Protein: CASSLARTGDEKLFF.

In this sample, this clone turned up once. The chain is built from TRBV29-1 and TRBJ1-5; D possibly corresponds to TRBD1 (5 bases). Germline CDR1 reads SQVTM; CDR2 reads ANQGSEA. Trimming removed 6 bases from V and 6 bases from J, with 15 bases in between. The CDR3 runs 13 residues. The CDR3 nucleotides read TGCAGCGTCTGGGAGAGCGGGGCTCAGCCCCAGCATTTT. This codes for CSVWESGAQPQHF.

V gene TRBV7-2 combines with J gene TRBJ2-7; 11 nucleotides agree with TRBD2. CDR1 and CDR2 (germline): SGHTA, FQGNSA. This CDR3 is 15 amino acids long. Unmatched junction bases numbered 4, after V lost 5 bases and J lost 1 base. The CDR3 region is CASSELAGVSYEQYF. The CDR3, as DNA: TGTGCCAGCAGCGAACTAGCGGGAGTGTCCTACGAGCAGTACTTC. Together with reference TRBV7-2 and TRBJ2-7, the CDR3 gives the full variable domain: GAGVSQSPSNKVTEKGKDVELRCDPISGHTALYWYRQSLGQGLEFLIYFQGNSAPDKSGLPSDRFSAERTGGSVSTLTIQRTQQEDSAVYLCASSELAGVSYEQYFGPGTRLTVT.

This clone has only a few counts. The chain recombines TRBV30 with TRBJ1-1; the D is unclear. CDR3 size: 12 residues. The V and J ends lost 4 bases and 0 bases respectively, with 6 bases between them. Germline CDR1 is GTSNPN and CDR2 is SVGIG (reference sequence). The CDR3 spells CAWIIVNTEAFF. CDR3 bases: TGTGCCTGGATCATCGTGAACACTGAAGCTTTCTTT.